This T cell receptor (beta chain) was sequenced in a study of cytomegalovirus exposure and HLA in healthy donors. CDR1 and CDR2 from the germline V gene are SGHDT and YYEEEE. The CDR3 consists of 13 residues. V lost 4 bases, J lost 2 bases, and 9 bases lay in between. TCRdb keeps only in-frame clones here, not all; method: immunoSEQ multiplex PCR. The sample records around 220,000 clones, approximately 80% being singletons. The rearrangement joins TRBV5-6 to TRBJ2-5; D is undetermined. The clonotype originates from a woman aged 25 to 39 in good health and CMV-seropositive. The source material was PBMCs. The CDR3 reads CASSHRPQETQYF. In nucleotides, the CDR3 is TGTGCCAGCAGCCACCGGCCTCAAGAGACCCAGTACTTC.